This entry lists 20 T cell receptor beta chains sequenced from one sample in a study of cytomegalovirus exposure and HLA in healthy donors. The study ran its PCR with 60 Vbeta and 13 Jbeta primers. Produced via immunoSEQ multiplex PCR; TCRdb's table is partial and in-frame only. The profile shows 100,000 to 150,000 clones, 74% of them singletons. Sequences were obtained from PBMCs. These receptors came from a woman aged 45-65 years in good health and CMV-seropositive.

The chain combines TRBV6-4 with TRBJ2-5; 10 bases map to TRBD1. The CDR3 extends over 14 amino acids. The germline V gene encodes CDR1 MRHNA and CDR2 SNTAGT. The V segment lost 4 bases and the J segment 7 bases; nucleotides outside the gene matches: 6. CDR3 loop: CASSGQGAFWTQYF. CDR3 sequence (DNA): TGTGCCAGCAGTGGACAGGGGGCGTTTTGGACCCAGTACTTC.

The chain links TRBV9 to TRBJ1-3; TRBD1 matches at 7 bases. The J segment lost 2 bases and the V segment lost 2 bases, leaving 1 base of the junction unmatched. Germline V gives CDR1 SGDLS, CDR2 YYNGEE. The CDR3 consists of 14 residues. CDR3 sequence reads: CASSVGTAGNTIYF. The DNA for the CDR3 is TGTGCCAGCAGCGTTGGGACAGCTGGAAACACCATATATTTT. Filled out from reference TRBV9 and TRBJ1-3, the complete variable domain reads DSGVTQTPKHLITATGQRVTLRCSPRSGDLSVYWYQQSLDQGLQFLIQYYNGEERAKGNILERFSAQQFPDLHSELNLSSLELGDSALYFCASSVGTAGNTIYFGEGSWLTVV.

The chain recombines TRBV28 with TRBJ1-2; no firm D call. Germline V CDR1 and CDR2: MDHEN, SYDVKM. The V and J ends lost 5 bases and 4 bases respectively, with 8 bases between them. The CDR3 has 12 residues. CDR3 bases: TGTGCCAGCAGTCCCCCAATCTATGGCTACACCTTC. This encodes CASSPPIYGYTF.

Details on this clone: One end of the junction does not line up with germline, which may come from a read error. The chain recombines TRBV7-9 with TRBJ1-4; tentative D call: TRBD1 (6 bases). Germline CDR1 SEHNR, CDR2 FQNEAQ (reference sequence). The CDR3 contains 14 residues. This CDR3 reads CSSSPTGLDEKLFF. The CDR3 DNA reads TGTTCCAGCAGCCCGACAGGACTCGATGAAAAACTGTTTTTT.

This clone was counted a single time. This chain connects TRBV15 to TRBJ2-1, with 10 bases lining up with TRBD1. With V trimmed by 3 bases and J by 4 bases, 15 bases remained unmatched. The CDR3 spans 19 residues. Germline V gene lookup returns CDR1 LNHNV and CDR2 YYDKDF (reference sequence). The CDR3 sequence is CATSRGLRDRGPAYNEQFF. The CDR3 DNA reads as TGTGCCACCAGCAGGGGATTGCGGGACAGGGGTCCTGCATACAATGAGCAGTTCTTC.

The rearrangement links TRBV10-1 to TRBJ2-7, with TRBD1 as a possible D gene (5 bases). This CDR3 has 14 residues. V was cut by 3 bases and J by 1 base, with 10 bases left in between. The germline V gene has CDR1 WNHNN and CDR2 SYGVQD (reference sequence). The CDR3 sequence: CASSDFQGSYEQYF. Written as DNA, the CDR3 is TGCGCCAGCAGTGATTTTCAGGGATCCTACGAGCAGTACTTC.

The chain has TRBV19 and TRBJ1-2; D might be TRBD1 (5 bases). This CDR3 is built from 13 residues. V was trimmed by 3 bases and J by 4 bases, leaving 9 bases between them. Germline CDR1 is LNHDA and CDR2 is SQIVND (reference sequence). In nucleotides, the CDR3 is TGTGCCAGTAGTATCGGGACTGCCTATGGCTACACCTTC. Residues: CASSIGTAYGYTF. The full variable domain, rest sourced from reference TRBV19 and TRBJ1-2, is DGGITQSPKYLFRKEGQNVTLSCEQNLNHDAMYWYRQDPGQGLRLIYYSQIVNDFQKGDIAEGYSVSREKKESFPLTVTSAQKNPTAFYLCASSIGTAYGYTFGSGTRLTVV.

This clone has just a few counts. The sample carries other DNA sequences with the same CDR3. The rearrangement links TRBV28 to TRBJ1-4; the match to TRBD1 covers 8 bases. Trimming cost V 6 bases and J 7 bases; bases outside gene matches: 7. Germline CDR1 is MDHEN and CDR2 is SYDVKM. This CDR3 contains 14 residues. CDR3 in amino acids: CASSRGQGREKLFF. CDR3 bases: TGTGCCAGCAGCCGAGGACAGGGTCGTGAAAAACTGTTTTTT.

This chain links TRBV11-3 with TRBJ2-7; possible D gene TRBD2, 6 bases. Trimming shortened V by 5 bases and J by 1 base, and 12 bases separated the two germline ends. Germline V lookup: CDR1 SGHNT, CDR2 YENEEA. The CDR3 sequence is 14 residues long. This CDR3 is CASSASRGSYEQYF. The CDR3 bases are TGTGCCAGCAGCGCCAGTCGGGGGTCCTACGAGCAGTACTTC.

This sequence joins TRBV18 and TRBJ2-7; 7 bases are a match to TRBD2. Germline V gene sequence: CDR1 KGHSH, CDR2 LQKENI. The ends lost 0 bases at V and 2 bases at J; junction bases unmatched: 4. The CDR3 spans 15 residues. The CDR3 loop is CASSPPPSGTYEQYF. The CDR3, as DNA: TGTGCCAGCTCACCACCCCCCAGCGGGACCTACGAGCAGTACTTC.

This chain joins TRBV25-1 and TRBJ2-3, with 9 bases identical to TRBD1. Trimming took 2 bases from V and 0 from J; bases not matched to a gene: 6. The CDR3 is made up of 17 amino acids. Germline-derived CDR1 and CDR2 are MGHDK and SYGVNS. As DNA, the CDR3 is TGTGCCAGCAGTGAAGATTCAGGACAGGGGAGCACAGATACGCAGTATTTT. Its translation: CASSEDSGQGSTDTQYF.

The sample holds a few counts of this clone. The chain has TRBV7-6 and TRBJ1-1; 8 nucleotides agree with TRBD1. The CDR3 length is 14 residues. Germline V lookup: CDR1 SGHVS, CDR2 FNYEAQ. The J segment lost 5 bases and the V segment lost 6 bases, leaving 8 bases of the junction unmatched. Here the CDR3 reads CASRPGQGSTEAFF. As DNA, the CDR3 is TGTGCCAGCAGACCCGGACAGGGATCTACTGAAGCTTTCTTT.

The rearrangement links TRBV4-1 to TRBJ1-1; 7 nucleotides align to TRBD1. The CDR3 runs to 18 residues. Germline CDR1 MGHRA, CDR2 YSYEKL. The V gene end was trimmed by 0 bases and the J gene end by 8 bases; junction bases not matched to a gene: 18. CDR3 protein: CASSQELDYLGGVSEAFF. DNA of the CDR3: TGCGCCAGCAGCCAAGAGCTTGACTACCTAGGGGGCGTATCCGAAGCTTTCTTT.

V is TRBV5-1 and J is TRBJ2-7; TRBD2 matches at 8 bases. Per germline, CDR1 SGHRS and CDR2 YFSETQ. V trimming: 1 base; J trimming: 5 bases; junction bases outside the gene matches: 5. The CDR3 extends over 14 amino acids. The CDR3: CASSLIVGGDEQYF. In nucleotides, the CDR3 is TGCGCCAGCAGCTTGATCGTCGGGGGGGACGAGCAGTACTTC. The complete variable domain, with remaining parts taken from reference TRBV5-1 and TRBJ2-7, reads KAGVTQTPRYLIKTRGQQVTLSCSPISGHRSVSWYQQTPGQGLQFLFEYFSETQRNKGNFPGRFSGRQFSNSRSEMNVSTLELGDSALYLCASSLIVGGDEQYFGPGTRLTVT.

This clone was observed a few times. Here the CDR3 DNA reads TGTGCCAGCAGCTTTCACGGGACTAGCAGCGAGCAGTACTTC. This translates into CASSFHGTSSEQYF. The rearrangement links TRBV7-3 to TRBJ2-7; TRBD2 matches 9 bases. The CDR3 is made up of 14 amino acids. Germline lookup yields CDR1 SGHTA and CDR2 FQGTGA. Trimming removed 3 bases from V and 6 bases from J; junction bases left unmatched: 6.

The V gene is TRBV19, the J gene TRBJ1-5; TRBD1 might be the D (5 bases). Germline V gives CDR1 LNHDA, CDR2 SQIVND (reference sequence). V was shortened by 10 bases and J by 6 bases, with 16 bases between the two germline ends. This CDR3 is built from 13 residues. CDR3 sequence reads: CATMVTGGQPQHF. The CDR3 DNA is TGTGCCACCATGGTCACGGGGGGTCAGCCCCAGCATTTT.

This clone has more than one count but fewer than ten. The chain recombines TRBV5-1 with TRBJ2-2; TRBD1 might be the D (5 bases). The CDR3 consists of 16 residues. V lost 1 base to trimming and J lost 3 bases, with 13 bases between them. In germline, CDR1 is SGHRS, CDR2 YFSETQ. CDR3 sequence: CASSLTSWGYTGELFF. CDR3 bases: TGCGCCAGCAGCTTGACCTCCTGGGGCTACACCGGGGAGCTGTTTTTT.

V gene TRBV15 combines with J gene TRBJ2-7; 8 bases fit TRBD2. Germline CDR1 is LNHNV and CDR2 is YYDKDF (reference sequence). The CDR3 totals 16 residues. Losses at the gene ends were 2 bases for V and 6 bases for J; bases not matched to a gene: 12. Here the CDR3 DNA reads TGTGCCACCAGCAGACCCTTGAGCGGGGGTCCTATCGAGCAGTACTTC. Translating it yields CATSRPLSGGPIEQYF. Looking up the rest from reference TRBV15 and TRBJ2-7 gives the full variable domain: DAMVIQNPRYQVTQFGKPVTLSCSQTLNHNVMYWYQQKSSQAPKLLFHYYDKDFNNEADTPDNFQSRRPNTSFCFLDIRSPGLGDTAMYLCATSRPLSGGPIEQYFGPGTRLTVT.

The V and J genes are TRBV6-5 and TRBJ1-5; 8 nucleotides align to TRBD1. This CDR3 region has 14 residues. Germline V CDR1 and CDR2: MNHEY, SVGAGI. The V segment lost 6 bases and the J segment 4 bases; nucleotides outside the gene matches: 5. The CDR3 DNA follows: TGTGCCAGCAGGAGACAGGGGAGTAATCAGCCCCAGCATTTT. Amino acid sequence: CASRRQGSNQPQHF.

The J gene is TRBJ2-7, the V gene TRBV5-1; TRBD1 matches at 8 bases. The CDR3 consists of 15 residues. Trimming cost V 0 bases and J 3 bases; bases outside gene matches: 5. Germline assignment: CDR1 SGHRS and CDR2 YFSETQ. In DNA form, the CDR3 reads TGCGCCAGCAGCTTGGTACAGGGGGAAAGCTACGAGCAGTACTTC. Translating gives CASSLVQGESYEQYF.